This TCR beta chain was captured by sequencing in a study of siplizumab effects on memory and regulatory T cells. The study's findings and limits: Reactions containing siplizumab showed mappable alloreactive CD4+ clones averaging 68.8% Treg-derived, versus roughly 30% in controls. Roughly 75-95% of proliferating CD4+ or CD8+ clones lacked an assignable naive or memory phenotype. Unstimulated naive T cells seemed to show more diversity than memory cells did, and they also seemed to be among the major contributors to the alloresponse.

TCRdb's table, derived via immunoSEQ multiplex PCR, lists solely in-frame clones and lacks some. The data contain 87,000 or so clones, over 85% of them seen just once; the ten biggest clones take up around 0.33%. Turning to this clone: Its antigen is unidentified.

Germline V CDR1 and CDR2: SGHDT, YYEEEE. V gave up 6 bases and J gave up 2 bases, with 20 bases separating them. The CDR3 is 16 residues long. Sequencing used non-Treg CD4+ T cells sorted from blood. This chain links TRBV5-6 with TRBJ2-5; D not certain. The source of this sequence is a human donor in good health. The CDR3 loop reads CASKSNPGGRQETQYF. The CDR3 DNA reads as TGTGCCAGCAAATCCAACCCCGGTGGGCGGCAAGAGACCCAGTACTTC.